These T cell receptor beta chains were read from a single sample in a study of a mutant IDH1 vaccine in newly diagnosed glioma. Sequenced by immunoSEQ multiplex PCR; TCRdb stores in-frame clones only, minus some. The table lists about 21,000 clones, approximately 85% of them singletons. The specimen comprised PBMCs, sampled from a glioma patient treated with radiotherapy, temozolomide or both. Every receptor here comes from a middle-aged man with glioma. Each CDR3 is given with its conserved first and last residue. The D gene is left open where the match is weak. Clone size is not always given. Where it is, it says once, few, many or a class for expanded clones.

V gene: TRBV7-2
J gene: TRBJ2-6
clone size: -
D gene: -
CDR3 protein: CASSLSSGANVLTF
CDR3 DNA: TGTGCCAGCAGCTTAAGCTCCGGGGCCAACGTCCTGACTTTC

V gene: TRBV30
J gene: TRBJ1-4
clone size: -
D gene: -
CDR3 protein: CAWSVIGGERWEKLFF
CDR3 DNA: TGTGCCTGGAGTGTAATAGGGGGAGAGCGATGGGAAAAACTGTTTTTT

V gene: TRBV30
J gene: TRBJ1-1
clone size: -
D gene: -
CDR3 protein: CAWSPGLGDTEAFF
CDR3 DNA: TGTGCCTGGAGCCCGGGACTCGGGGACACTGAAGCTTTCTTT

V gene: TRBV18
J gene: TRBJ1-2
clone size: few
D gene: TRBD1
CDR3 protein: CASSPTGEPYGYTF
CDR3 DNA: TGTGCCAGCTCACCAACAGGGGAGCCCTATGGCTACACCTTC

V gene: TRBV12-5
J gene: TRBJ1-5
clone size: -
D gene: -
CDR3 protein: CASGLDTPYQPQHF
CDR3 DNA: TGTGCTAGTGGTTTGGACACCCCCTATCAGCCCCAGCATTTT

V gene: TRBV7-9
J gene: TRBJ1-4
clone size: -
D gene: -
CDR3 protein: CASSLLGEKLFF
CDR3 DNA: TGTGCCAGCAGCTTATTGGGTGAAAAACTGTTTTTT

V gene: TRBV2
J gene: TRBJ1-1
clone size: -
D gene: TRBD1
CDR3 protein: CASSYDRGDLNTEAFF
CDR3 DNA: TGTGCCAGCAGTTACGACAGGGGGGACCTAAACACTGAAGCTTTCTTT

V gene: TRBV4-2
J gene: TRBJ1-4
clone size: -
D gene: TRBD1
CDR3 protein: CASSQGRTGEEEKLFF
CDR3 DNA: TGTGCCAGCAGCCAAGGAAGGACAGGAGAAGAGGAAAAACTGTTTTTT

V gene: TRBV6-6
J gene: TRBJ1-5
clone size: -
D gene: -
CDR3 protein: CASSYPGVGQPQHF
CDR3 DNA: TGTGCCAGCAGTTATCCCGGGGTAGGTCAGCCCCAGCATTTT

V gene: TRBV2
J gene: TRBJ1-5
clone size: -
D gene: -
CDR3 protein: CASSGGNQPQHF
CDR3 DNA: TGTGCCAGCAGCGGGGGCAATCAGCCCCAGCATTTT

V gene: TRBV2
J gene: TRBJ1-4
clone size: -
D gene: TRBD1
CDR3 protein: CASSENRGYTTREKLFF
CDR3 DNA: TGTGCCAGCAGTGAGAACAGGGGCTATACAACTAGAGAAAAACTGTTTTTT